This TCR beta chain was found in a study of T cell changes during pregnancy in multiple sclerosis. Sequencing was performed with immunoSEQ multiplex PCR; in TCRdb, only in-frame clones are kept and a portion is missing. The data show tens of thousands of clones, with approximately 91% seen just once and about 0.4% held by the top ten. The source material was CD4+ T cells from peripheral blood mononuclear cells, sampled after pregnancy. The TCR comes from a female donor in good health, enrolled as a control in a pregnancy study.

The CDR3 region is CASSLAPGTEAFF. The CDR3 DNA follows: TGTGCCAGCAGCTTGGCCCCAGGTACTGAAGCTTTCTTT. The chain joins TRBV5-4 to TRBJ1-1; the D is unclear. This CDR3 has 13 amino acids. Germline-derived CDR1 and CDR2 are SGHNT and YYREEE (reference sequence). V lost 0 bases, J lost 5 bases, and 8 bases lay in between.